This T cell receptor beta chain was captured in a study of beta chain features in type 1 diabetes. Across the whole study: Examination covered some 110,000,000 sorted cells spanning all samples. General study results and limits: The study left unresolved whether HLA type influences TCRB rearrangement. All four CD4+ subsets of Type 1 diabetes patients contained TCRB CDR3s that were moderately but significantly shorter. Patients and controls would be equally affected if PCR favored shorter templates.

Reverse transcription of all isolated RNA meant that expressed TCRB transcripts were sequenced. Here immunoSEQ multiplex PCR was the method, and the copy in TCRdb shows in-frame clones only, minus some. Here the sample spans about 700,000 clones, around an eighth being singletons. CDR3 length: 13 residues. Trimming left V 3 bases short and J 7 bases short, with 12 bases between. CDR1 and CDR2 from the germline V gene are SNHLY and FYNNEI. Notes on this clone: The antigen is unknown.

One heparinised blood draw averaging around 100 mL was given by each donor. The material sequenced was naive CD4+ T cells from blood. V gene TRBV2 combines with J gene TRBJ1-2, with D perhaps matching TRBD1 (5 bases). This receptor was taken from a man younger than 30 with type 1 diabetes. This CDR3 is CASSERAGSGYTF. As DNA, the CDR3 is TGTGCCAGCAGTGAGAGGGCAGGGTCTGGCTACACCTTC.